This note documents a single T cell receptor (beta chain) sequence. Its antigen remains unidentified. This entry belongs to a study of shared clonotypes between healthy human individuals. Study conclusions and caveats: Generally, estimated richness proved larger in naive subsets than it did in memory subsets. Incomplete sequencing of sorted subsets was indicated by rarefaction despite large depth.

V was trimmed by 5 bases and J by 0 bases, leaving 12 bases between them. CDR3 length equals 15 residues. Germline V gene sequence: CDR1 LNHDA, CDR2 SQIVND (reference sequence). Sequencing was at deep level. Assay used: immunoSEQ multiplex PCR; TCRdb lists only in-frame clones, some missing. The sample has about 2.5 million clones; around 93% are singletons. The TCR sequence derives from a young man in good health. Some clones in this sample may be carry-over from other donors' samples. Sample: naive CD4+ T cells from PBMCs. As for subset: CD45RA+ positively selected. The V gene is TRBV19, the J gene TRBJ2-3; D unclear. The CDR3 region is CASSESVASTDTQYF. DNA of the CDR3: TGTGCCAGTAGTGAATCCGTGGCTAGCACAGATACGCAGTATTTT.